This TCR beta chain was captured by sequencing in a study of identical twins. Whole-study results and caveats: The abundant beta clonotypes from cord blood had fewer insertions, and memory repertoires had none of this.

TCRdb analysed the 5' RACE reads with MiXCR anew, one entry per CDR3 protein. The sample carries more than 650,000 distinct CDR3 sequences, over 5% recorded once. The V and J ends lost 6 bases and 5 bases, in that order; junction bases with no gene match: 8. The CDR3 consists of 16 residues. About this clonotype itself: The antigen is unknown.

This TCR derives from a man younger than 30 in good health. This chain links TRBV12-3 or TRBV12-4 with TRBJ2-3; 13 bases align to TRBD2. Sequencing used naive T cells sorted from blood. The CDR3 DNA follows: TGTGCCAGCAGACCCGGACTAGCGGGAGTATTAGATACGCAGTATTTT. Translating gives CASRPGLAGVLDTQYF.